This T cell receptor (beta chain) originates from a study of blood T cell repertoires in COVID-19. CDR1 SGHDT and CDR2 YYEEEE come from the germline V gene. This CDR3 spans 16 amino acids. Germline trimming cut 4 bases from V and 4 bases from J; bases unmatched to any gene: 7. Assay used: immunoSEQ multiplex PCR; TCRdb lists only in-frame clones, some missing. The sample lists 90,000 or so clones, 70% to 85% seen once, with around 25% in the top ten. J is TRBJ2-5 and V is TRBV5-6; 13 bases map to TRBD2. Sequences were obtained from peripheral blood. This receptor was taken from a woman aged 60-70 years in a cohort sampled during active or convalescent COVID-19. The CDR3 bases are TGTGCCAGCAGCCGCGGGACTAGCGGGAAGGGAGAGACCCAGTACTTC. Amino acids: CASSRGTSGKGETQYF.